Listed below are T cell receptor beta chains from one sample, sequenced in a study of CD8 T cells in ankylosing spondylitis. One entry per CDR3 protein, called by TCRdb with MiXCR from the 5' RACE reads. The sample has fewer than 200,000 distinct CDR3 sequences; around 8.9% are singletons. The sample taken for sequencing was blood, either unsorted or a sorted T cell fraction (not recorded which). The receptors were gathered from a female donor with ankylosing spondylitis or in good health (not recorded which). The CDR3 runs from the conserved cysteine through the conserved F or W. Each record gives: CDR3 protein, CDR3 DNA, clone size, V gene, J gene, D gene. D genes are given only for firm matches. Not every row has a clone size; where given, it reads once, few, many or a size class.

CASSPIPEREPVLVQYF	TGTGCCAGCAGCCCAATTCCGGAGCGGGAGCCAGTCCTGGTGCAGTACTTC	many	TRBV3-1	TRBJ2-7	TRBD2
CASSFRPTEAFF	TGTGCCAGCAGTTTTCGGCCCACTGAAGCTTTCTTT	many	TRBV28	TRBJ1-1	-
CASSSEQGAWNEQFF	TGTGCCAGTAGTTCTGAACAGGGGGCATGGAATGAGCAGTTCTTC	-	TRBV19	TRBJ2-1	TRBD1
CASSLFGTASSDTQYF	TGTGCCAGCAGCTTATTTGGGACAGCTAGCTCGGATACGCAGTATTTT	-	TRBV7-9	TRBJ2-3	TRBD1
CASNPQGRGNTEAFF	TGCGCCAGCAACCCCCAAGGGCGGGGGAACACTGAAGCTTTCTTT	-	TRBV5-1	TRBJ1-1	-
CASSATAVWPQHF	TGTGCCAGCAGTGCGACGGCTGTATGGCCCCAGCATTTT	few	TRBV9	TRBJ1-5	-
CASSLVGTASYEQYF	TGTGCCAGCAGCTTAGTGGGGACAGCCTCCTACGAGCAGTACTTC	-	TRBV7-9	TRBJ2-7	TRBD1
CASSPGSGSYEQYF	TGTGCCAGCAGCCCAGGGAGCGGGAGTTACGAGCAGTACTTC	many	TRBV7-9	TRBJ2-7	TRBD2
CASSQRDGYEQYF	TGTGCCAGCAGCCAACGGGACGGCTACGAGCAGTACTTC	few	TRBV9	TRBJ2-7	-
CASSSDPREPDTQYF	TGCGCCAGCAGCTCGGACCCGCGGGAGCCGGATACGCAGTATTTT	many	TRBV5-1	TRBJ2-3	TRBD2
CATRLLLGEAFF	TGTGCCACCCGCCTCCTGCTGGGAGAAGCTTTCTTT	-	TRBV7-2	TRBJ1-1	-
CASSLMANEQFF	TGTGCCAGCAGCTTAATGGCCAATGAGCAGTTCTTC	many	TRBV11-2	TRBJ2-1	-
CASSETLTEAFF	TGTGCCAGCAGTGAGACGTTGACTGAAGCTTTCTTT	few	TRBV6-2/TRBV6-3	TRBJ1-1	-
CASSHIESTNEKLFF	TGTGCCAGCAGCCACATAGAATCAACTAATGAAAAACTGTTTTTT	-	TRBV3-1	TRBJ1-4	-
CASSYSTPEVGDTQYF	TGTGCCAGCAGTTACTCGACCCCGGAGGTGGGGGATACGCAGTATTTT	-	TRBV6-2/TRBV6-3	TRBJ2-3	-
CASSFSVEQFF	TGTGCCAGCAGTTTTAGTGTAGAGCAGTTCTTC	many	TRBV12-3/TRBV12-4	TRBJ2-1	-
CSAAQGLGQPQHF	TGCAGTGCTGCACAGGGTCTGGGACAGCCCCAGCATTTT	medium-sized	TRBV20-1	TRBJ1-5	-
CASSRLGSEQFF	TGCGCCAGCAGCCGACTGGGGAGTGAGCAGTTCTTC	many	TRBV4-3	TRBJ2-1	-
CASSERSRSSGYEQYF	TGCGCCAGCAGTGAGAGGTCGCGGAGTAGCGGTTACGAGCAGTACTTC	-	TRBV10-2	TRBJ2-7	-
CAISDWTDPGRAGNTIYF	TGTGCCATCAGTGACTGGACTGACCCCGGGAGAGCTGGAAACACCATATATTTT	-	TRBV10-3	TRBJ1-3	-
CASTSTDTKHTQYF	TGTGCCAGCACTTCGACGGATACGAAGCATACGCAGTATTTT	few	TRBV2	TRBJ2-3	-
CASSSRAGSYEQYF	TGTGCCAGCAGTTCCAGGGCGGGGTCCTACGAGCAGTACTTC	few	TRBV27	TRBJ2-7	-
CASSLPGLADYEQYF	TGTGCCAGCAGTCTTCCGGGACTAGCGGACTACGAGCAGTACTTC	many	TRBV12-3/TRBV12-4	TRBJ2-7	TRBD2
CASSFGARYF	TGTGCCAGCAGCTTCGGGGCCCGGTACTTC	-	TRBV7-9	TRBJ2-7	-
CASSHAHEQYF	TGTGCCAGCAGCCACGCCCACGAGCAGTACTTC	few	TRBV7-9	TRBJ2-7	-
CASSSSEEQYF	TGTGCCAGCAGCTCCTCGGAGGAGCAGTACTTC	-	TRBV7-9	TRBJ2-7	-
CASKAGSSYNEQFF	TGTGCCAGCAAAGCGGGGAGCTCCTACAATGAGCAGTTCTTC	few	TRBV7-3	TRBJ2-1	TRBD2
CSTGTGPYEQYF	TGCAGTACCGGGACTGGCCCCTACGAGCAGTACTTC	-	TRBV20-1	TRBJ2-7	-
CASSPWGNPNTEAFF	TGTGCCAGCAGCCCCTGGGGCAACCCGAACACTGAAGCTTTCTTT	many	TRBV9	TRBJ1-1	-
CSARGLESYEQYF	TGCAGTGCCCGGGGACTAGAAAGCTACGAGCAGTACTTC	few	TRBV20-1	TRBJ2-7	TRBD2
CASSCRHTEAFF	TGTGCCAGCAGCTGCCGTCACACTGAAGCTTTCTTT	-	TRBV2	TRBJ1-1	-
CASSLLAGQYEQYF	TGTGCCAGCAGTCTCCTGGCGGGGCAGTACGAGCAGTACTTC	once	TRBV28	TRBJ2-7	-
CASSPTLFRDHTEAFF	TGTGCCAGCAGCCCGACCCTATTCCGGGATCACACTGAAGCTTTCTTT	-	TRBV27	TRBJ1-1	-
CASTGTPGEQYF	TGTGCCAGCACCGGGACACCCGGCGAGCAGTACTTC	few	TRBV2	TRBJ2-7	-
CSVGEDIGNTIYF	TGCAGCGTTGGTGAGGATATAGGAAACACCATATATTTT	few	TRBV29-1	TRBJ1-3	-
CASSPSPYEQYF	TGTGCCAGCAGCCCGAGTCCCTACGAGCAGTACTTC	many	TRBV7-9	TRBJ2-7	-
CASRGQSSYEQYF	TGTGCCAGCAGGGGACAGAGCTCCTACGAGCAGTACTTC	-	TRBV28	TRBJ2-7	TRBD1
CASSLSGFYEQYF	TGTGCCAGCAGCCTGTCCGGGTTCTACGAGCAGTACTTC	-	TRBV6-1	TRBJ2-7	-
CASSYRTGTSSYEQYF	TGTGCCAGCAGTTACCGAACCGGGACTAGCAGCTACGAGCAGTACTTC	few	TRBV6-5	TRBJ2-7	TRBD2
CASSSGAGLDNPEQFF	TGTGCCAGCAGCTCGGGGGCGGGACTAGATAACCCTGAGCAGTTCTTC	few	TRBV7-6	TRBJ2-1	TRBD2
CASSQEAGAGEQYF	TGCGCCAGCAGCCAAGAGGCGGGAGCGGGGGAGCAGTACTTC	few	TRBV4-3	TRBJ2-7	TRBD2